These 27 T cell receptor beta chains share one sample of origin, sequenced in a study of graft-versus-host responses after intestinal transplantation. What these receptors recognize is not known. The assay was immunoSEQ multiplex PCR, and TCRdb's table has in-frame clones only and misses some. The data show just under 85,000 clones, approximately 90% seen once. Sequencing was performed on unstimulated CD8+ T cells sorted from spleen or lymph node cells, taken before transplant. These TCRs come from a human donor who was the organ donor for an intestinal transplant.

The chain recombines TRBV6-5 with TRBJ1-2; a possible D gene is TRBD1 (6 bases). CDR3 length: 15 amino acids. Trimming removed 0 bases at V and 4 bases at J, with 12 bases between. The germline CDR1 and CDR2 sequences are MNHEY and SVGAGI. CDR3 nucleotides: TGTGCCAGCAGTTACTCCCCCCCAGGGGTCTATGGCTACACCTTC. Translated, it gives CASSYSPPGVYGYTF.

The rearrangement uses TRBV27 and TRBJ2-5, with 8 bases identical to TRBD1. CDR1 is MNHEY, CDR2 SMNVEV, per germline (reference sequence). This CDR3 contains 14 residues. The junction had 5 bases not matched to a gene; V was cut back by 6 bases and J by 2 bases. The CDR3 sequence is CASSPWTGQETQYF. The CDR3 DNA sequence: TGTGCCAGCAGCCCGTGGACAGGGCAAGAGACCCAGTACTTC.

V and J are TRBV4-1 and TRBJ1-2; D perhaps matches TRBD1 (5 bases). The CDR3 is 18 amino acids. CDR1 is MGHRA and CDR2 is YSYEKL in the germline V gene. The V gene lost 4 bases and the J gene lost 4 bases, with 25 bases spanning the gap. The chain's CDR3 is CASSRMYFIGASSYGYTF. The CDR3 DNA sequence: TGCGCCAGCAGCCGAATGTACTTCATTGGGGCTTCGAGCTATGGCTACACCTTC.

The CDR3 sequence is CASSPEQGAVTGELFF. In DNA form, the CDR3 reads TGTGCCAGCTCACCGGAACAGGGGGCGGTCACCGGGGAGCTGTTTTTT. This chain uses TRBV18 with TRBJ2-2; 9 bases match TRBD1. Losses at the gene ends were 3 bases for V and 4 bases for J; bases not matched to a gene: 6. Looked up from germline, CDR1 is KGHSH and CDR2 is LQKENI. The CDR3 length is 16 residues. Using reference TRBV18 and TRBJ2-2 for the parts outside the CDR3, the full variable domain is NAGVMQNPRHLVRRRGQEARLRCSPMKGHSHVYWYRQLPEEGLKFMVYLQKENIIDESGMPKERFSAEFPKEGPSILRIQQVVRGDSAAYFCASSPEQGAVTGELFFGEGSRLTVL.

This rearrangement joins TRBV15 to TRBJ2-7; the match to TRBD1 covers 8 bases. Germline lookup yields CDR1 LNHNV and CDR2 YYDKDF (reference sequence). The CDR3 spans 15 residues. J lost 3 bases, V lost 3 bases, and 7 bases had no gene match. The CDR3 reads CATSRLWDRSYEQYF. CDR3 DNA sequence: TGTGCCACCAGCAGGCTTTGGGACAGGAGCTACGAGCAGTACTTC.

This clone was picked up a small number of times. This chain links TRBV6-1 with TRBJ2-7; weak D call: TRBD2 (5 bases). CDR3 length equals 13 residues. Deletions cut 10 bases from V and 3 bases from J, with 16 bases between. The germline CDR1 and CDR2 sequences are MNHNS and SASEGT. The CDR3 DNA reads as TGTGCCACCTGGGCGGGTTTTGACTACGAGCAGTACTTC. It translates to CATWAGFDYEQYF.

The chain combines TRBV6-5 with TRBJ1-1; D uncertain. Germline-derived CDR1 and CDR2 are MNHEY and SVGAGI. The length of the CDR3 is 12 residues. The V end was cut by 3 bases, the J end by 0 bases, with 2 bases between. The CDR3, as DNA: TGTGCCAGCAGTTATGTGAACACTGAAGCTTTCTTT. Translated: CASSYVNTEAFF.

V is TRBV12-5 and J is TRBJ2-2; 12 bases line up with TRBD2. CDR1 and CDR2 (germline): LGHNT, FRNRAP. The CDR3 is 17 amino acids. Trimming cost V 5 bases and J 2 bases; bases outside gene matches: 6. The CDR3 DNA follows: TGTGCTAGTGGTGCTAGCGGGAGGGTGGTAAACACCGGGGAGCTGTTTTTT. Translation gives CASGASGRVVNTGELFF. The entire variable domain, with the rest obtained from reference TRBV12-5 and TRBJ2-2, is as follows: DARVTQTPRHKVTEMGQEVTMRCQPILGHNTVFWYRQTMMQGLELLAYFRNRAPLDDSGMPKDRFSAEMPDATLATLKIQPSEPRDSAVYFCASGASGRVVNTGELFFGEGSRLTVL.

V and J are TRBV19 and TRBJ1-1; possible D gene TRBD1, 5 bases. The CDR3 spans 13 residues. Germline CDR1 LNHDA, CDR2 SQIVND (reference sequence). V was shortened by 5 bases and J by 0 bases, with 7 bases between the two germline ends. CDR3 DNA sequence: TGTGCCAGTAGTGTAGGGGTGAACACTGAAGCTTTCTTT. The encoded protein is CASSVGVNTEAFF.

This rearrangement joins TRBV11-2 to TRBJ1-4; 9 bases map to TRBD1. Germline lookup yields CDR1 SGHAT and CDR2 FQNNGV. This CDR3 is 14 amino acids long. The junction had 5 bases not matched to a gene; V was cut back by 4 bases and J by 8 bases. The CDR3 region has the DNA TGTGCCAGCAGCTCGGGGACAGGGTGGGAAAAACTGTTTTTT. Protein sequence: CASSSGTGWEKLFF.

The chain links TRBV28 to TRBJ2-5; 7 bases align to TRBD1. Per germline, CDR1 MDHEN and CDR2 SYDVKM. There are 15 residues in the CDR3. V gave up 2 bases and J gave up 5 bases; unmatched junction bases: 8. The CDR3 region has the DNA TGTGCCAGCAGTTTACTCCGACAGGGTGGGGAGACCCAGTACTTC. This sequence encodes CASSLLRQGGETQYF.

This chain joins TRBV27 and TRBJ2-5; 7 nucleotides align to TRBD2. With the DNA end fitting TRBJ2-7 better, the J assignment may be wrong. Germline CDR1 MNHEY, CDR2 SMNVEV (reference sequence). CDR3 size: 14 residues. The CDR3 nucleotides read TGTGCCAGCAGTCTATGGGGGGAGGGATACGAGCAGTACTTC. This sequence encodes CASSLWGEGYEQYF.

The chain employs TRBV6-1 and TRBJ2-7; D gene uncertain. CDR1 MNHNS and CDR2 SASEGT come from the germline V gene. CDR3 length: 16 residues. V was trimmed by 2 bases and J by 7 bases, leaving 21 bases between them. The CDR3 coding sequence is TGTGCCAGCAGTGAACTCCCCTGGCTAGTTTATTGGGAGCAGTACTTC. It specifies CASSELPWLVYWEQYF.

The chain is built from TRBV7-9 and TRBJ2-1; TRBD2 aligns across 10 bases. The CDR3 runs to 15 residues. The V segment lost 1 base and the J segment 4 bases; nucleotides outside the gene matches: 1. Germline assignment: CDR1 SEHNR and CDR2 FQNEAQ (reference sequence). The CDR3 sequence is CASSLGTSGYNEQFF. The CDR3 nucleotides are TGTGCCAGCAGCTTAGGGACTAGCGGTTACAATGAGCAGTTCTTC.

On this clone: Distinct nucleotide sequences in the sample also encode this CDR3. The CDR3 here is CASSLSGLATEQYF. The CDR3 nucleotides read TGTGCCAGCAGCTTGTCGGGACTAGCGACTGAGCAGTACTTC. The genes are TRBV5-6 and TRBJ2-7, with TRBD2 matching over 10 bases. V shed 1 base, J shed 7 bases, and the junction held 5 bases outside the gene matches. Germline CDR1 is SGHDT and CDR2 is YYEEEE. The CDR3 runs to 14 residues.

The J gene is TRBJ2-1, the V gene TRBV7-6; 13 bases fit TRBD2. This CDR3 has 16 residues. Germline V gene lookup returns CDR1 SGHVS and CDR2 FNYEAQ. Trimming removed 0 bases from V and 7 bases from J; junction bases left unmatched: 3. CDR3 amino acids: CASSLALAGGWNEQFF. CDR3 bases: TGTGCCAGCAGCTTAGCACTAGCGGGGGGGTGGAATGAGCAGTTCTTC. Drawing the rest from reference TRBV7-6 and TRBJ2-1, the complete variable domain is GAGVSQSPRYKVTKRGQDVALRCDPISGHVSLYWYRQALGQGPEFLTYFNYEAQQDKSGLPNDRFSAERPEGSISTLTIQRTEQRDSAMYRCASSLALAGGWNEQFFGPGTRLTVL.

This chain joins TRBV11-2 and TRBJ2-1; TRBD2 matches 16 bases. CDR3 length: 19 amino acids. CDR1 SGHAT and CDR2 FQNNGV come from the germline V gene. Losses at the gene ends were 4 bases for V and 7 bases for J; bases not matched to a gene: 13. DNA of the CDR3: TGTGCCAGCAGCTCTATCGGGACTAGCGGGAGGGCATCGGGAAATGAGCAGTTCTTC. Translation gives CASSSIGTSGRASGNEQFF.

The rearrangement links TRBV28 to TRBJ2-3, with D maybe TRBD2 (5 bases). This CDR3 contains 14 residues. V was cut by 5 bases and J by 0 bases, with 9 bases left in between. Germline CDR1 MDHEN, CDR2 SYDVKM. CDR3 bases: TGTGCCAGCAGTCGAAGGACTAGCACAGATACGCAGTATTTT. This codes for CASSRRTSTDTQYF.

The CDR3 bases are TGTGCCAGCAGCGTATACGGAGCTGGGGCCAACGTCCTGACTTTC. It encodes CASSVYGAGANVLTF. The chain combines TRBV9 with TRBJ2-6; D is ambiguous. Germline V CDR1 and CDR2: SGDLS, YYNGEE. Trimming removed 1 base at V and 2 bases at J, with 7 bases between. The CDR3 length is 15 residues. The whole variable domain, remainder taken from reference TRBV9 and TRBJ2-6, is DSGVTQTPKHLITATGQRVTLRCSPRSGDLSVYWYQQSLDQGLQFLIQYYNGEERAKGNILERFSAQQFPDLHSELNLSSLELGDSALYFCASSVYGAGANVLTFGAGSRLTVL.

The chain employs TRBV11-3 and TRBJ1-1; TRBD1 aligns across 9 bases. The germline V gene has CDR1 SGHNT and CDR2 YENEEA. The CDR3 contains 14 residues. V shed 6 bases, J shed 4 bases, and the junction held 6 bases outside the gene matches. As DNA, the CDR3 is TGTGCCAGCAGTAAACAGGGGGCGAGCACTGAAGCTTTCTTT. It specifies CASSKQGASTEAFF.

The rearrangement uses TRBV6-6 and TRBJ2-7; the match to TRBD1 covers 7 bases. This CDR3 is built from 14 residues. Unmatched junction bases numbered 6, after V lost 2 bases and J lost 5 bases. CDR1 MNHNY and CDR2 SVGAGI come from the germline V gene (reference sequence). The CDR3 nucleotides read TGTGCCAGCAGTTACCGACAGGGTGGGGACGAGCAGTACTTC. It codes for CASSYRQGGDEQYF.

The genes are TRBV15 and TRBJ2-1; 7 positions match TRBD2. The CDR3 spans 16 residues. The V gene's germline CDR1 is LNHNV and CDR2 YYDKDF (reference sequence). The V segment lost 0 bases and the J segment 7 bases; nucleotides outside the gene matches: 9. The CDR3 region is CATSRDVSGVWNEQFF. The CDR3 DNA sequence: TGTGCCACCAGCAGAGATGTGAGCGGGGTGTGGAATGAGCAGTTCTTC. Full variable domain (outside the CDR3, taken from reference TRBV15 and TRBJ2-1): DAMVIQNPRYQVTQFGKPVTLSCSQTLNHNVMYWYQQKSSQAPKLLFHYYDKDFNNEADTPDNFQSRRPNTSFCFLDIRSPGLGDTAMYLCATSRDVSGVWNEQFFGPGTRLTVL.

V usage is TRBV11-3 and J usage is TRBJ2-7; 9 nucleotides line up with TRBD1. Germline values: CDR1 SGHNT, CDR2 YENEEA. V lost 5 bases and J lost 2; bases outside the gene matches: 7. The CDR3 runs 15 residues. The CDR3 here is CASSPRDRVPYEQYF. CDR3 bases: TGTGCCAGCAGCCCCCGGGACAGGGTTCCCTACGAGCAGTACTTC.

This chain links TRBV6-5 with TRBJ1-4; D unclear. Trimming pared 6 bases from V and 9 bases from J, leaving 11 bases between. Per germline, CDR1 MNHEY and CDR2 SVGAGI. The CDR3 extends over 12 amino acids. In DNA form, the CDR3 reads TGTGCCAGCAGGAGACGGTGGAAAAAACTGTTTTTT. Its protein product is CASRRRWKKLFF.

This sequence joins TRBV30 and TRBJ2-7; no firm D call. The V end lost 4 bases, the J end lost 4 bases, and 17 bases lay between the germline ends. The CDR3 length is 14 residues. Germline loops: CDR1 GTSNPN, CDR2 SVGIG (reference sequence). CDR3 protein: CAWTDSERIYEQYF. For the CDR3, the DNA is TGTGCCTGGACTGACTCAGAAAGGATATACGAGCAGTACTTC.

This rearrangement joins TRBV19 to TRBJ1-1; D unclear. The CDR3 is 12 amino acids. Between the trimmed V and J ends, which lost 7 bases and 3 bases, there was a span of 9 bases. In germline, CDR1 is LNHDA, CDR2 SQIVND (reference sequence). The CDR3 DNA sequence: TGTGCCAGTATAGTAGGTTACACTGAAGCTTTCTTT. Protein product: CASIVGYTEAFF.

The V and J genes are TRBV2 and TRBJ1-3, with D possibly TRBD1 on 5 matching bases. Trimming removed 7 bases at V and 4 bases at J, with 8 bases between. CDR1 is SNHLY, CDR2 FYNNEI, per germline. CDR3 length: 12 residues. For the CDR3, the DNA is TGTGCCAGCACTAACAGGGGAAACACCATATATTTT. Translating gives CASTNRGNTIYF.